This TCR beta chain was found in a study of T cells in Graves' hyperthyroidism and ophthalmopathy (dated by TCRdb to between 2017 and 2020). Regarding the study in general: Peripheral blood was collected at initial diagnosis, before any treatment. Whether ophthalmopathy could be predicted prospectively was tested in an independent validation cohort made up of 18 hyperthyroidism patients plus 17 patients who later progressed to ophthalmopathy. Once sampling was done, hyperthyroidism patients were given methimazole at a starting dose of 30 mg daily, whereas ophthalmopathy patients were given high-dose intravenous methylprednisolone. The paper describes TCR Vbeta CDR3 sequencing of 140 or so peripheral blood samples, made up of 43 ophthalmopathy patients, approximately 73 hyperthyroidism patients and roughly 17 progressor patients. In about six Graves' hyperthyroidism patients, the study also compared T-cell repertoires from thyroid tissue with T-cell repertoires from blood. A discovery cohort of roughly 96 patients, about 44 with Graves' ophthalmopathy and approximately 57 with stable Graves' hyperthyroidism, was used to find distinguishing TCR V-J signatures. The roughly 91 discovery patients were randomly divided into training and test sets at a 7:3 ratio.

Comment on this clonotype: Its recognized antigen is unknown. No qualities accompany the bases; no much larger clone lies one base away.

The research as a whole found: Sample size was not statistically predetermined, and investigators were not blinded to group allocation. A 13 V-J signature model separated ophthalmopathy from stable hyperthyroidism, with approximately 87% sensitivity and 81.08% specificity in cross-validation and 80%/75% in testing. Most expanded thyroid clonotypes (frequency above 0.001) were also found in blood, which suggests that blood repertoires may mirror thyroid immune responses. During validation, the model predicted progression to ophthalmopathy a median of around 6 months ahead of onset, with around 71% sensitivity and 72% to 85% specificity.

Hyperthyroidism patients were newly diagnosed, with disease duration under 2 months, and aged 18 to 65 years. Patients with uncontrolled infections, other autoimmune diseases, pregnancy or lactation were excluded. Diagnoses relied on clinical symptoms, serum thyroxine and TRAb, thyroid ultrasound and orbital computed tomography. Blood from progressor patients was collected at the time of first diagnosis with hyperthyroidism, before any ophthalmopathy symptoms had appeared. PBMCs were separated from roughly 9.6 ml of fresh peripheral blood using Ficoll-Paque density gradient centrifugation. Progressor patients were defined as those initially diagnosed with Graves' hyperthyroidism in whom ophthalmopathy developed during follow-up. Total RNA was extracted using Trizol reagent, and RNA quality was assessed on an Agilent 2100 Bioanalyzer. Deletion took 4 bases off V and 0 bases off J, with a span of 16 bases between the germline ends. Per the germline V gene (reference sequence), LGHDT is the CDR1 and YNNKEL is the CDR2. The CDR3 holds 17 amino acids from the cysteine to the phenylalanine. CDR3 DNA is the only sequence kept; it has 51 bases, read in frame from the first base.

The TCR beta CDR3 regions were amplified from the RNA transcripts. The TCR CDR3 was subjected to a first round of RT-PCR using the HTBI primer set and the Qiagen OneStep RT-PCR kit. Libraries were constructed in a second round of multiplex PCR, after which size selection and purification were performed. Paired-end sequencing of the libraries was performed with 100 bp reads on an Illumina HiSeq2000. In the paper's pipeline: Raw data were processed with SOAPnuke, discarding reads with adapters, uncalled bases, mean Phred below 15, or no exact constant-primer or identifier match. COPE v1.2.5 was used to merge the high-quality paired reads, and each unique nucleotide sequence was defined as a clonotype. Clonotypes were aligned to IMGT TRBV, TRBD and TRBJ reference segments using MiTCR v1.1. Analysis was restricted to V-J combinations with a frequency above 0.0001, which covered 99.2% of repertoires. The TCS score was defined as F50 (clonal expansion) divided by E x V (chaos), with BLOSUM62-based TCRdist calculated between CDR3 peptides within each V-J. Welch's t-statistics and random forest reduced fewer than 600 V-J features to 13, which were used in a naive Bayes classifier (R e1071). TCRdb took the public reads, trimmed them with fastp at Q25, ran MiXCR for clone calling and kept in-frame beta chains. Duplicate CDR3 protein sequences are folded into a single record with the most common DNA and genes. In this record, the V and J calls reflect TCRdb's handling and not the investigators' own analysis. In all, the sample holds fewer than 450,000 distinct CDR3 sequences, and roughly 15% of those were seen once. The ten largest clones represent around a third of the sample.

The clonotype originates from a woman younger than 45 with Graves' hyperthyroidism that later progressed to Graves' ophthalmopathy. The sequence joins TRBV3-1 to TRBJ2-4, with TRBD2 tentatively as D gene (6 bases match). The sequenced sample consisted of blood. For the CDR3, the sequence is CASSRRLDFEAKNIQYF. The DNA is as follows: TGTGCCAGCAGCCGCCGACTAGACTTCGAAGCCAAAAACATTCAGTACTTC.